The 2 T cell receptor beta chains in this list originate from one sample, sequenced in a study of T cell repertoires in cytomegalovirus infection. These receptors lack a known antigen. TCRdb re-derived calls from the reads in MiXCR, one entry per CDR3 protein. The sample has roughly 200,000 distinct CDR3 sequences, roughly 34% seen once. This specimen was CD8+ T cells from cultured PBMCs, taken from culture after CMV antigen stimulation. All receptors derive from a human donor in good health (CMV status not recorded). Some clones in this sample may be carry-over from other donors' samples.

This chain joins TRBV7-6 and TRBJ1-4; 8 bases are a match to TRBD1. This CDR3 is 14 amino acids long. V dropped 5 bases and J dropped 4; count of bases not matched to a gene: 3. Germline V gives CDR1 SGHVS, CDR2 FNYEAQ. In DNA form, the CDR3 reads TGTGCCAGCAGCCGGACAGGGTTTAATGAAAAACTGTTTTTT. Amino acids: CASSRTGFNEKLFF.

J is TRBJ2-1 and V is TRBV19, with 9 bases matching TRBD2. CDR1 and CDR2 (germline): LNHDA, SQIVND (reference sequence). This CDR3 region has 15 residues. V gave up 9 bases and J gave up 7 bases; unmatched junction bases: 13. CDR3 sequence: CASAVSGLARNEQFF. In DNA form, the CDR3 reads TGTGCCAGCGCAGTATCGGGACTAGCCAGGAATGAGCAGTTCTTC.